This is a list of T cell receptor beta chains from one sample in a study of T cells expressing NK-cell markers. Each CDR3 protein gets one entry in TCRdb, which reprocessed the 5' RACE reads and gives no DNA. This sample's table has about 260,000 distinct CDR3 sequences. Sequences were obtained from blood T cells: a sorted CD56 or NKG2C T cell subset, CD4+ or CD8+ T cells, or bulk PBMC T cells (not recorded which). Receptors originate from a woman between 18 and 75 years old in good health. The CDR3 runs from the conserved cysteine through the conserved F or W.

J,V,CDR3
TRBJ1-2,TRBV7-8,CASIRWSKGPNYGYTF
TRBJ2-2,TRBV12-3/TRBV12-4,CASRNQFHRANTGELFF
TRBJ2-3,TRBV20-1,CSASNRVIGTDTQYF
TRBJ2-5,TRBV12-3/TRBV12-4,CASSLSGSETQYF
TRBJ2-7,TRBV5-1,CASSLALGASEQYF
TRBJ1-2,TRBV6-1,CASKRQGRDYGYTF
TRBJ2-3,TRBV29-1,CSVQAGDTQYF
TRBJ2-2,TRBV20-1,CSASSPNTGELFF
TRBJ2-1,TRBV12-5,CASGVTGLAEQFF
TRBJ1-2,TRBV9,CASSVATGSYGYTF
TRBJ1-6,TRBV5-1,CASSLGSPPLHF
TRBJ2-3,TRBV7-2,CASSFAATDTQYF
TRBJ2-1,TRBV6-1,CASSDFGTGLNNEQFF
TRBJ2-5,TRBV20-1,CSDGLGQRQETQYF
TRBJ2-1,TRBV7-2,CASSLVGLAGRGDEQFF
TRBJ2-3,TRBV12-3/TRBV12-4,CASSPGTLMTDTQYF
TRBJ2-4,TRBV20-1,CSARDASEGRDIQYF
TRBJ2-7,TRBV9,CASSASSYEQYF
TRBJ2-5,TRBV20-1,CSARATSGRWGETQYF
TRBJ2-7,TRBV28,CASSARDRPSYEQYF
TRBJ2-1,TRBV28,CASSLTGRPSF
TRBJ2-1,TRBV20-1,CRGEGGTYNEQFF
TRBJ2-4,TRBV28,CASSFLRLGGDIQYF
TRBJ2-1,TRBV5-1,CASRAVGEREGTNEQFF
TRBJ2-7,TRBV7-9,CASSSQTGLSMEQYF
TRBJ1-1,TRBV20-1,CSASPRQGASTEAFF
TRBJ1-1,TRBV5-1,CASSPTVGATEAFF
TRBJ2-5,TRBV20-1,CSARGATETQYF
TRBJ2-7,TRBV28,CASSASGTLSYEQYF
TRBJ2-6,TRBV5-1,CASGTPGANVLTF
TRBJ1-1,TRBV29-1,CSVVGTGGAIMNTEAFF